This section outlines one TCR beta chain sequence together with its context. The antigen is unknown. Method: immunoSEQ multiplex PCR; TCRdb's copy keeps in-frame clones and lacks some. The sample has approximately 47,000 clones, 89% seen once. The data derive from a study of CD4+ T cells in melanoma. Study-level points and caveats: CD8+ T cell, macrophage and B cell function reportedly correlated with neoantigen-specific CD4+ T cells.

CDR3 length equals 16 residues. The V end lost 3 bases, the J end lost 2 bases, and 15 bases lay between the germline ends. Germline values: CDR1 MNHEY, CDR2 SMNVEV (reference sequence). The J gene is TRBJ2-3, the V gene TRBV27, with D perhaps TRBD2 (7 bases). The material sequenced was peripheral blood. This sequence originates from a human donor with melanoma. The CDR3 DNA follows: TGTGCCAGCAGTTTTCGGTCGGGGGGCATCACAGATACGCAGTATTTT. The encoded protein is CASSFRSGGITDTQYF.